There are a few counts of the clone carrying this T cell receptor beta chain. The target antigen is unknown. Method: immunoSEQ multiplex PCR; TCRdb's copy keeps in-frame clones and lacks some. This sample yields about 370,000 clones, of which around 91% are seen a single time; under 2% belongs to the top ten. The data originate from a study of Ad26.COV2.S vaccination and SARS-CoV-2 variants. Overall study: This donor came from the COV1001 trial of Ad26.COV2.S.

Broader study findings: While placebo recipients had lower spike-specific TCR breadth, vaccine recipients had more. Comparable non-spike TCR breadth was observed in vaccine and placebo recipients.

Trimming cost V 1 base and J 3 bases, with 12 bases left between them. Germline CDR1 SGHDT, CDR2 YYEEEE. The CDR3 is 15 amino acids. Specified treatment: about 20 received Ad26.COV2.S at low or high dose, single or two shots; about five received placebo; per-sample allocation not given. Specimen acquisition occurred on day 63 following the initial vaccine or placebo injection. Wuhan-strain SARS-CoV-2 spike was expressed by the Ad26 vector that made up the vaccine. V and J are TRBV5-6 and TRBJ2-3, with D possibly being TRBD1 (7 bases). The sequences come from peripheral blood, collected in a trial of Ad26.COV2.S vaccine versus placebo. The receptor was isolated from a person between 18 and 60 years old who received the Ad26.COV2.S COVID-19 vaccine or a placebo. The CDR3 loop reads CASSLRQGGTDTQYF. In DNA, the CDR3 is TGTGCCAGCAGCTTGCGGCAGGGGGGAACAGATACGCAGTATTTT.